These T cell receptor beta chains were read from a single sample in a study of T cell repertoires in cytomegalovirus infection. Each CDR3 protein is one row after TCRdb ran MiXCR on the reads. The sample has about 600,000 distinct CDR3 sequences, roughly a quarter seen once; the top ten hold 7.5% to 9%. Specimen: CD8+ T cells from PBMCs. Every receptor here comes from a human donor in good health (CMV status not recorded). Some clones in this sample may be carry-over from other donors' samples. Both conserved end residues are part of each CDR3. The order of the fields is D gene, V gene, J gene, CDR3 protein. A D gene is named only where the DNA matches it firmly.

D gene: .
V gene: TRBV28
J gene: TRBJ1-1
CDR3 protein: CASSKQGYTEAFF

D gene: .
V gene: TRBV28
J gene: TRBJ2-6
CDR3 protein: CASSLGAGVNVLTF

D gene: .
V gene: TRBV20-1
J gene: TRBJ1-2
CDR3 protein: CSARDTGRAISNIRRGGYTF

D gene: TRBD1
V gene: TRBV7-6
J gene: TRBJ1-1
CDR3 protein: CASSGWPYRGSNDEAFF

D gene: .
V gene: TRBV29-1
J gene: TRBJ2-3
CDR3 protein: CSVEDWGDTQYF

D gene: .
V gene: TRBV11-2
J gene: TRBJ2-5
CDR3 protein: CASSLLGTIYQETQYF

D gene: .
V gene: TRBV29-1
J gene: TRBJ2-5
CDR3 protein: CSVVDSVQETQYF

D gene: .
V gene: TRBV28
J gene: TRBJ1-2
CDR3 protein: CASSSPVQVGYTF

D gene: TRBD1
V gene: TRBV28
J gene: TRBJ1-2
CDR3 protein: CASTVLSGGRYGYTF

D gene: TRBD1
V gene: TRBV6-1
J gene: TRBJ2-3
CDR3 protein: CASRSDRGIDTQYF

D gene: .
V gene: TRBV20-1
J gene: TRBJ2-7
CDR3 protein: CSARTGQSSSYEQYF

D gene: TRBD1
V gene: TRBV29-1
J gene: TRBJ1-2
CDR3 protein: CSVEVGTDGYTF

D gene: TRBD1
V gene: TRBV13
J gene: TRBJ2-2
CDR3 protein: CASSLQGAGTGELFF

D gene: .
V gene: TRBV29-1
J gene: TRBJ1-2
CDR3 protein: CSVEEGLGYTF

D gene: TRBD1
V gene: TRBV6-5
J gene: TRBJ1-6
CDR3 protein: CASSLDRGRSPLHF

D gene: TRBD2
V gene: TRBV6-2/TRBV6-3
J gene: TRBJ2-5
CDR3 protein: CASSYDRGPGLAVQETQYF

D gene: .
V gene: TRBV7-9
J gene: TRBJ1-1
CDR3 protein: CASSSSGTEAFF

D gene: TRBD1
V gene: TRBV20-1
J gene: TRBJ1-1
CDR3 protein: CSAGDRGTLEAFF

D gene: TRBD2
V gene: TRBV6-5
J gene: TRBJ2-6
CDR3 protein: CASSYGSGGAGANVLTF

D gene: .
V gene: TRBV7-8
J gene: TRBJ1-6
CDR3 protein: CASSLALEGGWNSPLHF

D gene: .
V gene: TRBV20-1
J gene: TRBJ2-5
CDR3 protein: CSANTVPWTQYF

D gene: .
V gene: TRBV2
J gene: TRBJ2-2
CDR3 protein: CASRVGHSTGELFF

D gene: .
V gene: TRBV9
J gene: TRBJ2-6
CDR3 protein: CASSVSLLGSGANVLTF

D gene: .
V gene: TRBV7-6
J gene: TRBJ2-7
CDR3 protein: CASQGFRSGAYEQYF

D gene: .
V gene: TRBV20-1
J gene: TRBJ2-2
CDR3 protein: CSARDERVQVNTGELFF

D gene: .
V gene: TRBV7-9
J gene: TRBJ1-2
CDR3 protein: CASSSPKTASVYGYTF

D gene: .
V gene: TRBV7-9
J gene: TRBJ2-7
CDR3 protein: CASSPDWRLYEQYF